This entry features one T cell receptor (beta chain) sequence. This record belongs to a study of CD8 T cells in Susac syndrome. The CDR3 sequence is 13 residues long. Germline-derived CDR1 and CDR2 are MNHEY and SMNVEV (reference sequence). J was trimmed by 8 bases and V by 4 bases; bases with no gene match: 7. CD8+ and CD4+ blood T cells underwent TCR beta sequencing. Negative isolation yielded the CD8+ and CD4+ T cells, while FACS enriched the TEMRA cells. Random hexamers were used to reverse transcribe the RNA input (about 0.5 to 1 ug). TCRdb independently ran MiXCR on the immunoSEQ multiplex PCR reads; one entry per CDR3 protein. Here the sample spans 70,000 or so distinct CDR3 sequences, about 95% being singletons.

The J gene is TRBJ1-2, the V gene TRBV27; 7 positions match TRBD1. This TCR came from a human donor in good health. Specimen: CD8+ T cells from PBMCs. The CDR3 sequence is CASSSGTVRGYTF. The CDR3 nucleotides are TGTGCCAGCAGTTCCGGGACAGTAAGAGGCTACACCTTC.